The entry that follows covers one T cell receptor beta chain sequence. TCRdb re-called the RT-PCR reads with MiXCR, one entry per CDR3 protein. In the table there are more than 550,000 distinct CDR3 sequences, about 11% of which are singletons. These data originate in a study of response to subunit inactivated influenza vaccine. These data were likewise used in another study, on T cells expressing NK-cell markers. Turning to that study: UMIs accompanied the 5'RACE template switching by which TCR beta cDNA was made. Just one sequenced donor of eight was HCMV-seronegative, while seven were seropositive. The share of CD8+ T cells held by dominant NKG2C+ clonotypes was roughly 1.0-7.5% in several donors.

Here the sequenced sample was PBMCs from blood, taken on the day of vaccination. This receptor was obtained from a man in his fifties who received an inactivated influenza vaccine.

The CDR3 region has the DNA TGTGCCAGCAGCCCCGCTCCGACAAGGGCGGACACTGAAGCTTTCTTT. Encoded protein: CASSPAPTRADTEAFF. The rearrangement joins TRBV5-6 to TRBJ1-1; D is unclear. Germline CDR1 is SGHDT and CDR2 is YYEEEE. The CDR3 totals 16 residues. The V and J ends lost 4 bases and 3 bases respectively, with 19 bases between them.